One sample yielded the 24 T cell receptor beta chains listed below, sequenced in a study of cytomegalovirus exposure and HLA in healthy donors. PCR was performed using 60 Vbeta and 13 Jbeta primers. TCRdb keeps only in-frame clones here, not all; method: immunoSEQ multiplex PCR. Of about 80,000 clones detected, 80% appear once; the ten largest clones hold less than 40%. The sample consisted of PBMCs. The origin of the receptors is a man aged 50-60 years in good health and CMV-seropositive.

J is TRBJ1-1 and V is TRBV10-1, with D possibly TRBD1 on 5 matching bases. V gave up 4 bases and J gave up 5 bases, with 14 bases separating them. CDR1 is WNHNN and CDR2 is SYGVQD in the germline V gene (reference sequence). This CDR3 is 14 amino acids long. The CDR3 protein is CASSGRAGGTEAFF. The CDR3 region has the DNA TGCGCCAGCAGTGGCAGGGCCGGTGGGACTGAAGCTTTCTTT.

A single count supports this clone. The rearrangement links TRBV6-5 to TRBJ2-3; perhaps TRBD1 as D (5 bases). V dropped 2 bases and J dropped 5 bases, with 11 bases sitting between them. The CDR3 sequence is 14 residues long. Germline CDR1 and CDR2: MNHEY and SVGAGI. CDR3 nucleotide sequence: TGTGCCAGCAGTTACGGGCTTAGGGGAGATACGCAGTATTTT. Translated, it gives CASSYGLRGDTQYF.

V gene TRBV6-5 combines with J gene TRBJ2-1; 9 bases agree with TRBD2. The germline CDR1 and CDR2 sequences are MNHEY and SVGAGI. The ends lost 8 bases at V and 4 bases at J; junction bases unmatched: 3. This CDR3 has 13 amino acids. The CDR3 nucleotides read TGTGCCAGCCGGGGACTAGCATACAATGAGCAGTTCTTC. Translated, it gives CASRGLAYNEQFF.

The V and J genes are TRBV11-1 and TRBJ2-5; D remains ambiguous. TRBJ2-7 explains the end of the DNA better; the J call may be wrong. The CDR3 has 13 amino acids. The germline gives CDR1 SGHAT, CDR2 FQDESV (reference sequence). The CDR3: CASSLVLTSEQYF. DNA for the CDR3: TGTGCCAGCAGCTTGGTCCTAACCTCCGAGCAGTACTTC.

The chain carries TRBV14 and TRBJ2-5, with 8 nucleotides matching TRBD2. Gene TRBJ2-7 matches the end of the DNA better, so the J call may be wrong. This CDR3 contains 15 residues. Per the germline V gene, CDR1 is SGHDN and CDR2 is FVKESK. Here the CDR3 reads CASSQPGLGRYEQYF. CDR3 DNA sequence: TGTGCCAGCAGCCAACCGGGACTAGGGCGCTACGAGCAGTACTTC.

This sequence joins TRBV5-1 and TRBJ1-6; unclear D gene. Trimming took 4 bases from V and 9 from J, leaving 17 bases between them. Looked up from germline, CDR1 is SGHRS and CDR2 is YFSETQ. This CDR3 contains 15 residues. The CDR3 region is CASSGGLARSSPLHF. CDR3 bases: TGCGCCAGCAGCGGAGGCCTCGCAAGGAGTTCACCCCTCCACTTT. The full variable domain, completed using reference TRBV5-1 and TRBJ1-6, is KAGVTQTPRYLIKTRGQQVTLSCSPISGHRSVSWYQQTPGQGLQFLFEYFSETQRNKGNFPGRFSGRQFSNSRSEMNVSTLELGDSALYLCASSGGLARSSPLHFGNGTRLTVT.

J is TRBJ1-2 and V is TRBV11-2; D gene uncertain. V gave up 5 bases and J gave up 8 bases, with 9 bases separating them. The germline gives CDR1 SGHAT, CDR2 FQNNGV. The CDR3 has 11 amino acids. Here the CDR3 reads CASSPSLGYTF. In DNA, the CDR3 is TGTGCCAGCAGCCCTAGCTTGGGCTACACCTTC.

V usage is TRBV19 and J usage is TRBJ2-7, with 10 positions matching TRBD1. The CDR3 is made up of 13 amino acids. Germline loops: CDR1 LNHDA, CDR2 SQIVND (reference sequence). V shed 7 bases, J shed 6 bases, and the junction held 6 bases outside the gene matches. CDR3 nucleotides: TGTGCCAGTACCGGGACAGGGGCCACCGAGCAGTACTTC. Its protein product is CASTGTGATEQYF.

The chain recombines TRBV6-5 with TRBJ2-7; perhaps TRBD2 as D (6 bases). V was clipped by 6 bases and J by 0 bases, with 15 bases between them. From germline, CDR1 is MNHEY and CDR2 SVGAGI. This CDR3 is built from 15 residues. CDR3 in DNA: TGTGCCAGCAGGATGTCGGGGGTAAGCTCCTACGAGCAGTACTTC. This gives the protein CASRMSGVSSYEQYF.

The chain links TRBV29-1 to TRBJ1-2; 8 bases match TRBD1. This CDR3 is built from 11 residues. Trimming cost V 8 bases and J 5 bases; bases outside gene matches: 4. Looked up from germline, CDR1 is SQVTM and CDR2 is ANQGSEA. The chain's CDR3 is CSFRTGYGYTF. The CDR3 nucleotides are TGCAGCTTCCGGACAGGGTATGGCTACACCTTC.

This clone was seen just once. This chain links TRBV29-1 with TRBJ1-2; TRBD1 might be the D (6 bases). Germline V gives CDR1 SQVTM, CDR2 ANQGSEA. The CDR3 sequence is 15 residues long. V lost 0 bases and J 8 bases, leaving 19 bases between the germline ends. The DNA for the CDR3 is TGCAGCGTTGAAGAGGCGGGAGGGGGGTTACAGGGCTACACCTTC. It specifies CSVEEAGGGLQGYTF.

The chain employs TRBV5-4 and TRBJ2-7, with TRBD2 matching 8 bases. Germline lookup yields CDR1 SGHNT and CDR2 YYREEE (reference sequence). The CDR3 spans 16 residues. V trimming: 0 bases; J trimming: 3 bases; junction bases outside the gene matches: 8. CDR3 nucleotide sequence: TGTGCCAGCAGCTTGGCCGGGGTTAGCGGGGTCTACGAGCAGTACTTC. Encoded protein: CASSLAGVSGVYEQYF.

The CDR3 here is CASSLVQGPPDTQYF. CDR3 sequence (DNA): TGTGCCAGCAGCTTAGTCCAGGGGCCCCCAGATACGCAGTATTTT. The chain uses TRBV11-2 and TRBJ2-3, with D possibly matching TRBD1 (6 bases). The V end was cut by 1 base, the J end by 4 bases, with 12 bases between. CDR3 length equals 15 residues. Germline V gene sequence: CDR1 SGHAT, CDR2 FQNNGV.

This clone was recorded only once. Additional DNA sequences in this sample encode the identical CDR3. Here the CDR3 DNA reads TGCAGCGTTGGCCCGGAGGGTTTCTCTGGCTACACCTTC. Residues: CSVGPEGFSGYTF. V and J are TRBV29-1 and TRBJ1-2; D gene unclear. Trimming took off 4 bases at V and 7 bases at J, with 16 bases between the two ends. CDR3 size: 13 residues. The germline CDR1 and CDR2 sequences are SQVTM and ANQGSEA.

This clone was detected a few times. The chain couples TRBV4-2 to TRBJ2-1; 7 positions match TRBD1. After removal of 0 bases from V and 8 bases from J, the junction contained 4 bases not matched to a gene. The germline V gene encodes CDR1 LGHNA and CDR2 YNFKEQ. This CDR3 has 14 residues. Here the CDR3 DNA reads TGTGCCAGCAGCCAAGACCCGACAGGGCATGAGCAGTTCTTC. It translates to CASSQDPTGHEQFF.

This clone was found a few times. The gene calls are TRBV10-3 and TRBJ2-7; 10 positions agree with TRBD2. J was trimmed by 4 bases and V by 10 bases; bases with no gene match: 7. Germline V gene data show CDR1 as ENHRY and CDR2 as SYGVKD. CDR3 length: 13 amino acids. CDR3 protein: CATSGTSAYEQYF. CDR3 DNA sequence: TGTGCCACTTCCGGGACTAGCGCTTACGAGCAGTACTTC.

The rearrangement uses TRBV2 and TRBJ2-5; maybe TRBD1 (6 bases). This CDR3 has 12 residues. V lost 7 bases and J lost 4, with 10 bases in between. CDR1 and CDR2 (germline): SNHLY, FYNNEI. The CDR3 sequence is CASNQGLETQYF. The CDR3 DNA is TGTGCCAGCAACCAGGGGTTAGAGACCCAGTACTTC.

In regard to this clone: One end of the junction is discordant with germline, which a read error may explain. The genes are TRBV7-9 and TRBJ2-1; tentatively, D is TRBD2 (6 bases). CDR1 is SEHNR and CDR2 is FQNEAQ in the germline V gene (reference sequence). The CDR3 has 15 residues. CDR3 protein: CSSSRTISSYNEQFF. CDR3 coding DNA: TGTTCCAGCAGCCGGACTATTAGCTCCTACAATGAGCAGTTCTTC.

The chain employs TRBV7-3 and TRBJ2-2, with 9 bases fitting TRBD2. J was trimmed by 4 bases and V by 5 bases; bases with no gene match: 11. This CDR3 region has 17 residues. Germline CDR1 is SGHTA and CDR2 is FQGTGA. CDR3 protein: CASSRGLAGRITGELFF. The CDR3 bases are TGTGCCAGCAGCCGGGGGCTAGCGGGAAGAATCACCGGGGAGCTGTTTTTT.

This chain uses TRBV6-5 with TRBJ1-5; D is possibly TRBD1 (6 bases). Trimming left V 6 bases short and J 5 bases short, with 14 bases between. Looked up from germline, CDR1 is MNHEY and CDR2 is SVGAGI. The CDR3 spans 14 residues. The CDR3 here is CASSRTQGDQPQHF. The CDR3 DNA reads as TGTGCCAGCAGCCGTACACAGGGAGATCAGCCCCAGCATTTT.

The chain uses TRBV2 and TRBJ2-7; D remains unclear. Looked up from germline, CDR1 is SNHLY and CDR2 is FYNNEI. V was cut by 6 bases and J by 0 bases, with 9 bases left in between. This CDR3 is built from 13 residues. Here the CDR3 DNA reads TGTGCCAGCAGGGAAACGGGCTCCTACGAGCAGTACTTC. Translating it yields CASRETGSYEQYF.

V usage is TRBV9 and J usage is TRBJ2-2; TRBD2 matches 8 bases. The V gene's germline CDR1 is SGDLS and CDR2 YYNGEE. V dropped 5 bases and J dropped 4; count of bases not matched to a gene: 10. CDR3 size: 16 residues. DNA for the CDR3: TGTGCCAGCAGTAGTCTTGGCGGGAGGCGCACCGGGGAGCTGTTTTTT. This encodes CASSSLGGRRTGELFF.

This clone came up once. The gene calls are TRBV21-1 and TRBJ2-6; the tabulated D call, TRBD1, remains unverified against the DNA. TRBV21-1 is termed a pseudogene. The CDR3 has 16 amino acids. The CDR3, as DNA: TGTGCCAGCAGCAAAGCTAGGGGCTCTGGGGCCAACGGCCTGACTTTC. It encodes CASSKARGSGANGLTF.

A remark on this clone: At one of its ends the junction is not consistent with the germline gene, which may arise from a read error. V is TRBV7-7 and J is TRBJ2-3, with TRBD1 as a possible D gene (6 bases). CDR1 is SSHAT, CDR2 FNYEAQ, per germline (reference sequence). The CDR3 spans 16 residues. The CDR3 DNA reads TGTGCTAGCAGCTTGGGGGCCCCGTCAGGAGGAGATACGCAGTATTTT. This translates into CASSLGAPSGGDTQYF.